The entry that follows covers one T cell receptor beta chain sequence. In the original workflow: For nucleated cells, counts were estimated from reference gene primer amplification. Measured with immunoSEQ multiplex PCR; TCRdb has only the in-frame clones, and not every one. That table furnishes V, J and clone size, whereas the DNA furnished D and trimming. The table lists some 200,000 clones, around 84% of them singletons, with approximately 6.1% in the top ten. CDR1 SGHTA and CDR2 FQGNSA come from the germline V gene. Unmatched junction bases numbered 6, after V lost 5 bases and J lost 1 base. There are 16 residues in the CDR3. This sample is part of a study of blood T cell repertoires in COVID-19. In the study overall: Samples of COVID-19 (acute and convalescent) were obtained from the United States, Italy and Spain. In each case, the material was cDNA or gDNA derived from T cells, B-cell-depleted T cells, or PBMCs.

The chain uses TRBV7-2 and TRBJ2-5; 11 positions agree with TRBD2. The clonotype comes from an older man with acute or convalescent COVID-19. The specimen was peripheral blood. CDR3 region: CASSTLAGGSQETQYF. The CDR3 bases are TGTGCCAGCAGCACGCTAGCGGGAGGTAGCCAAGAGACCCAGTACTTC.